Following are 5 T cell receptor beta chains from one sample sequenced in a study of blood T cell repertoires in COVID-19. The repertoire was sequenced with immunoSEQ multiplex PCR; TCRdb's copy has only in-frame clones and lacks some. The sample shows over 75,000 clones, about 88% of them seen only once. Sequenced input: peripheral blood. These TCRs come from a woman of 80 years or more with acute or convalescent COVID-19.

J is TRBJ1-4 and V is TRBV28; TRBD1 agrees at 7 bases. The V gene's germline CDR1 is MDHEN and CDR2 SYDVKM. V shed 5 bases, J shed 7 bases, and the junction held 10 bases outside the gene matches. The CDR3 is made up of 15 amino acids. The chain's CDR3 is CASSTAGGRGEKLFF. The CDR3 DNA follows: TGTGCCAGCAGTACGGCAGGGGGTAGGGGTGAAAAACTGTTTTTT.

The gene calls are TRBV4-3 and TRBJ2-1, with TRBD2 identical over 7 bases. Germline CDR1 and CDR2: LGHNA and YSLEER. The CDR3 covers 17 residues. V trimming: 2 bases; J trimming: 0 bases; junction bases outside the gene matches: 7. The CDR3 DNA reads as TGCGCCAGCAGCCAACTCACTAGCGAGAGCTCCTACAATGAGCAGTTCTTC. Translated, it gives CASSQLTSESSYNEQFF.

This CDR3 reads CASSFGGRSSGANVLTF. CDR3 in DNA: TGTGCCAGCAGCTTTGGAGGGCGGAGCTCTGGGGCCAACGTCCTGACTTTC. J is TRBJ2-6 and V is TRBV5-4; tentatively, D is TRBD2 (6 bases). The CDR3 sequence is 17 residues long. The V end was cut by 2 bases, the J end by 0 bases, with 12 bases between. CDR1 SGHNT and CDR2 YYREEE come from the germline V gene (reference sequence). The full variable domain, its missing parts supplied by reference TRBV5-4 and TRBJ2-6, is ETGVTQSPTHLIKTRGQQVTLRCSSQSGHNTVSWYQQALGQGPQFIFQYYREEENGRGNFPPRFSGLQFPNYSSELNVNALELDDSALYLCASSFGGRSSGANVLTFGAGSRLTVL.

The J gene is TRBJ2-1, the V gene TRBV5-4; 8 nucleotides agree with TRBD1. This CDR3 is built from 15 residues. Germline CDR1 SGHNT, CDR2 YYREEE (reference sequence). Trimming at V came to 3 bases and at J to 2 bases, leaving 4 bases not matched to a gene. This CDR3 reads CASSSGTGAYNEQFF. The CDR3 DNA follows: TGTGCCAGCAGCTCCGGGACAGGAGCCTACAATGAGCAGTTCTTC.

This chain connects TRBV18 to TRBJ1-2; D possibly corresponds to TRBD1 (6 bases). This CDR3 region has 15 residues. The V gene's germline CDR1 is KGHSH and CDR2 LQKENI. Trimming pared 4 bases from V and 0 bases from J, leaving 12 bases between. The CDR3 region has the DNA TGTGCCAGCTCACAAACTAGGGGGACTAACTATGGCTACACCTTC. Amino acids: CASSQTRGTNYGYTF.